Presented here are 13 T cell receptor beta chains from one specimen sequenced in a study of T cell changes during pregnancy in multiple sclerosis. Repertoires were generated with immunoSEQ multiplex PCR, while TCRdb's copy carries only in-frame clones and drops some. The profile shows tens of thousands of clones, around 92% of them singletons. The sequencing here drew on CD4+ T cells from peripheral blood mononuclear cells, taken after pregnancy. Source of these receptors: a female donor with multiple sclerosis, enrolled in a pregnancy study.

V is TRBV5-1 and J is TRBJ2-1; D uncertain. Germline assignment: CDR1 SGHRS and CDR2 YFSETQ. This CDR3 contains 17 residues. Between the trimmed V and J ends, which lost 0 bases and 0 bases, there was a span of 13 bases. The CDR3 sequence: CASSLVRLSSSYNEQFF. The DNA for the CDR3 is TGCGCCAGCAGCTTGGTTAGACTGTCAAGCTCCTACAATGAGCAGTTCTTC.

The rearrangement uses TRBV28 and TRBJ1-5; 7 bases align to TRBD1. The CDR3 totals 17 residues. CDR1 is MDHEN and CDR2 is SYDVKM in the germline V gene. After removal of 6 bases from V and 4 bases from J, the junction contained 15 bases not matched to a gene. The CDR3, as DNA: TGTGCCAGCAGCTTGGGCCCCTCACAGGGGATGAATCAGCCCCAGCATTTT. It specifies CASSLGPSQGMNQPQHF.

This sequence joins TRBV4-1 and TRBJ2-2, with 12 bases lining up with TRBD1. V shed 8 bases, J shed 7 bases, and the junction held 8 bases outside the gene matches. Germline CDR1 is MGHRA and CDR2 is YSYEKL. The CDR3 covers 15 residues. This CDR3 is CASRPGQGAGGELFF. Here the CDR3 DNA reads TGCGCCAGCCGGCCGGGACAGGGGGCGGGCGGGGAGCTGTTTTTT.

The CDR3 region is CASSILRGGENTEAFF. As DNA, the CDR3 is TGTGCCAGCTCAATACTACGGGGGGGGGAGAACACTGAAGCTTTCTTT. The chain couples TRBV18 to TRBJ1-1, with D possibly being TRBD1 (5 bases). From germline, CDR1 is KGHSH and CDR2 LQKENI. This CDR3 contains 16 residues. The ends were cut back, 5 bases at V and 1 base at J, with 17 bases in the middle.

The chain combines TRBV6-1 with TRBJ2-1; 9 nucleotides match TRBD2. Germline CDR1 and CDR2: MNHNS and SASEGT. The CDR3 has 13 amino acids. Trimming cost V 4 bases and J 5 bases; bases outside gene matches: 0. Here the CDR3 DNA reads TGTGCCAGCAGTGGCGGGAGGGACAATGAGCAGTTCTTC. This sequence encodes CASSGGRDNEQFF.

The chain joins TRBV9 to TRBJ2-6; 12 bases map to TRBD2. Germline CDR1 and CDR2: SGDLS and YYNGEE. CDR3 length: 20 residues. V gave up 4 bases and J gave up 0 bases; unmatched junction bases: 11. The CDR3 DNA reads TGTGCCAGCAGCATAGGGGTTCTACTAGCGGGGGGCTCTGGGGCCAACGTCCTGACTTTC. It yields the protein CASSIGVLLAGGSGANVLTF. Full variable domain (rest looked up from reference TRBV9 and TRBJ2-6): DSGVTQTPKHLITATGQRVTLRCSPRSGDLSVYWYQQSLDQGLQFLIQYYNGEERAKGNILERFSAQQFPDLHSELNLSSLELGDSALYFCASSIGVLLAGGSGANVLTFGAGSRLTVL.

This rearrangement joins TRBV6-5 to TRBJ1-1, with no clear D. The germline V gene encodes CDR1 MNHEY and CDR2 SVGAGI. V lost 6 bases to trimming and J lost 0 bases, with 14 bases between them. The CDR3 has 15 amino acids. The CDR3 sequence is CASSRTRAMNTEAFF. In DNA form, the CDR3 reads TGTGCCAGCAGCCGTACGAGGGCCATGAACACTGAAGCTTTCTTT.

The V and J genes are TRBV5-6 and TRBJ2-5; unclear D gene. CDR1 is SGHDT and CDR2 is YYEEEE in the germline V gene. V dropped 0 bases and J dropped 5 bases, with 11 bases sitting between them. The length of the CDR3 is 14 residues. CDR3 sequence: CASSLVLVGETQYF. Here the CDR3 DNA reads TGTGCCAGCAGCTTGGTTCTAGTAGGTGAGACCCAGTACTTC. The full variable domain, its missing parts supplied by reference TRBV5-6 and TRBJ2-5, is DAGVTQSPTHLIKTRGQQVTLRCSPKSGHDTVSWYQQALGQGPQFIFQYYEEEERQRGNFPDRFSGHQFPNYSSELNVNALLLGDSALYLCASSLVLVGETQYFGPGTRLLVL.

The chain links TRBV18 to TRBJ1-4, with 10 bases identical to TRBD1. V shed 4 bases, J shed 0 bases, and the junction held 5 bases outside the gene matches. The CDR3 runs 17 residues. Germline CDR1 and CDR2: KGHSH and LQKENI. CDR3 sequence: CASSLGGTGATNEKLFF. The DNA of the CDR3 is TGTGCCAGCTCACTCGGCGGGACAGGGGCAACTAATGAAAAACTGTTTTTT.

The V and J genes are TRBV7-3 and TRBJ2-2, with a possible D match to TRBD1 (5 bases). The germline CDR1 and CDR2 sequences are SGHTA and FQGTGA. V gave up 4 bases and J gave up 6 bases, with 15 bases separating them. There are 15 residues in the CDR3. The CDR3 bases are TGTGCCAGCAGCTCAACCCCGAAAGGGGCCGGGGAGCTGTTTTTT. Protein sequence: CASSSTPKGAGELFF.

The J gene is TRBJ2-7, the V gene TRBV19; the match to TRBD2 covers 10 bases. J was trimmed by 2 bases and V by 8 bases; bases with no gene match: 6. The CDR3 totals 14 residues. Germline CDR1 reads LNHDA; CDR2 reads SQIVND (reference sequence). The CDR3 sequence: CASSLAGEAYEQYF. The CDR3 DNA follows: TGTGCCAGTTCTCTAGCGGGAGAAGCCTACGAGCAGTACTTC.

This chain uses TRBV7-9 with TRBJ2-2; D perhaps matches TRBD1 (6 bases). Germline V gene lookup returns CDR1 SEHNR and CDR2 FQNEAQ (reference sequence). The CDR3 spans 15 residues. V lost 5 bases and J 2 bases, leaving 12 bases between the germline ends. Here the CDR3 reads CASSTWTDNTGELFF. The CDR3 bases are TGTGCCAGCAGCACGTGGACAGATAACACCGGGGAGCTGTTTTTT.

The chain has TRBV11-2 and TRBJ2-1, with 14 bases identical to TRBD2. The CDR3 contains 16 residues. CDR1 is SGHAT, CDR2 FQNNGV, per germline. Trimming took 5 bases from V and 4 from J; bases not matched to a gene: 4. The CDR3 DNA sequence: TGTGCCAGCAGCACCAGACTAGCGGGAGGGTACAATGAGCAGTTCTTC. Translating it yields CASSTRLAGGYNEQFF. The full variable domain, completed using reference TRBV11-2 and TRBJ2-1, is EAGVAQSPRYKIIEKRQSVAFWCNPISGHATLYWYQQILGQGPKLLIQFQNNGVVDDSQLPKDRFSAERLKGVDSTLKIQPAKLEDSAVYLCASSTRLAGGYNEQFFGPGTRLTVL.